This T cell receptor (beta chain) is from a study of Tregs in tolerant kidney transplant recipients. General study points: Some patients' samples used different primers over time, so nucleotide sequences weren't comparable. Tolerant patients' donor-specific Tregs expanded beyond overall Tregs, suggesting antigen-driven growth. Few patients were studied, so findings need validation in larger groups.

Worth noting for this clone: Antigen unknown.

Per germline, CDR1 SNHLY and CDR2 FYNNEI. CDR3 length: 17 amino acids. The ends were cut back, 4 bases at V and 9 bases at J, with 25 bases in the middle. This table comes from immunoSEQ multiplex PCR, and its TCRdb copy is limited to in-frame clones, with some not included. The profile covers 80,000 or so clones, with around 90% appearing a single time and approximately 1.4% taken by the ten largest. Recipients received nonmyeloablative bone marrow transplants from related graft donors, with transient mixed chimerism. Thawed PBMCs were FACS-sorted into unstimulated CD4+CD25+CD127- regulatory T cells, CD4+CD25- non-regulatory cells, CD4 and CD8 cells.

Material: CD4+ T cells from blood (PBMCs), obtained 24 months after the transplant. This receptor was taken from a human patient who received a combined kidney and bone marrow transplant. A share of the T cells may be of graft donor origin. V is TRBV2 and J is TRBJ2-1; tentative D call: TRBD2 (6 bases). The CDR3 here is CASSGSHLAPKRGEQFF. CDR3 coding DNA: TGTGCCAGCAGTGGGTCCCATCTAGCGCCTAAGAGGGGTGAGCAGTTCTTC. Supplemented by reference TRBV2 and TRBJ2-1, the full variable domain reads EPEVTQTPSHQVTQMGQEVILRCVPISNHLYFYWYRQILGQKVEFLVSFYNNEISEKSEIFDDQFSVERPDGSNFTLKIRSTKLEDSAMYFCASSGSHLAPKRGEQFFGPGTRLTVL.